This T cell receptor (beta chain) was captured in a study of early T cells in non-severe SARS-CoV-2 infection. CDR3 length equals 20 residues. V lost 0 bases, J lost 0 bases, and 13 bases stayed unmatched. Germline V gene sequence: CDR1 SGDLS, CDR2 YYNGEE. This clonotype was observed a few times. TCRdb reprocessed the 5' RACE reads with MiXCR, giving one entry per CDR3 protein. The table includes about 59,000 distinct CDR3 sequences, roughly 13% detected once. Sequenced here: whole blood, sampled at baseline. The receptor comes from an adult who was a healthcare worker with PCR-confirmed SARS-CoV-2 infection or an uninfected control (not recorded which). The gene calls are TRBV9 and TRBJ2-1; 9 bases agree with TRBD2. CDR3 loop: CASSVGGGSGSSSSYNEQFF. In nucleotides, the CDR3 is TGTGCCAGCAGCGTAGGAGGGGGTAGCGGGAGTTCGAGCTCCTACAATGAGCAGTTCTTC. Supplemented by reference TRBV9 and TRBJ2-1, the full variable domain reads DSGVTQTPKHLITATGQRVTLRCSPRSGDLSVYWYQQSLDQGLQFLIQYYNGEERAKGNILERFSAQQFPDLHSELNLSSLELGDSALYFCASSVGGGSGSSSSYNEQFFGPGTRLTVL.